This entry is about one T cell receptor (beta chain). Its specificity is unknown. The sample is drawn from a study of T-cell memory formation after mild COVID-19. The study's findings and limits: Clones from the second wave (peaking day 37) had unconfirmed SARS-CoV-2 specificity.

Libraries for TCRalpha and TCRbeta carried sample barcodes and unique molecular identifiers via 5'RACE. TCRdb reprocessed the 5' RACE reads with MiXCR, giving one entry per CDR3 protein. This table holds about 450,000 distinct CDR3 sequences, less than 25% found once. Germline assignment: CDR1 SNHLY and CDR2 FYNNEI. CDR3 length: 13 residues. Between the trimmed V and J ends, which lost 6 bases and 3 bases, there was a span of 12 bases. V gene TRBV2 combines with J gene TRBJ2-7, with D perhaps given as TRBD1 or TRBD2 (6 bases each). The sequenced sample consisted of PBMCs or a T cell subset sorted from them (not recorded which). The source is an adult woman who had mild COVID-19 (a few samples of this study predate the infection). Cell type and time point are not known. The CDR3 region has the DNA TGTGCCAGCAGCCCGGGGGCCCACTACGAGCAGTACTTC. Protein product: CASSPGAHYEQYF.